This T cell receptor beta chain comes out of a study of T cell changes during pregnancy in multiple sclerosis. Assay used: immunoSEQ multiplex PCR; TCRdb lists only in-frame clones, some missing. Of around 40,000 clones listed, over 80% are singletons. This clonotype was sampled from a female donor in good health, enrolled as a control in a pregnancy study. The input for sequencing was CD4+ T cells from peripheral blood mononuclear cells, taken in the third trimester of pregnancy.

CDR3 in amino acids: CASSPPRGSYGYTF. CDR3 coding DNA: TGTGCCAGCTCACCACCTAGGGGGTCCTATGGCTACACCTTC. V usage is TRBV18 and J usage is TRBJ1-2; weak D call: TRBD1 (6 bases). Germline CDR1 reads KGHSH; CDR2 reads LQKENI. The V and J ends lost 0 bases and 4 bases respectively, with 9 bases between them. CDR3 length: 14 amino acids.